The 14 T cell receptor beta chains presented below share a single source sample, sequenced in a study of CD8+ T cells in alopecia areata. Extraction of RNA preceded its reverse transcription into cDNA, which served as the sequencing template. Profiling relied on immunoSEQ multiplex PCR, and the TCRdb table lists in-frame clones only, not all of them. The sample includes roughly 190,000 clones, 45% to 65% seen only once; the top ten take approximately 3.4%. Documented treatment: oral pan-JAK inhibitor, 5-10 mg twice daily. This sample comprised CD4+ T cells sorted from blood, obtained at week 4, from a patient treated with tofacitinib. These receptor sequences come from a human donor with alopecia areata.

The chain combines TRBV30 with TRBJ2-1, with TRBD2 matching 7 bases. Germline CDR1 reads GTSNPN; CDR2 reads SVGIG (reference sequence). The V gene end was trimmed by 0 bases and the J gene end by 5 bases; junction bases not matched to a gene: 10. The CDR3 length is 16 residues. The chain's CDR3 is CAWSVLIWGGNNEQFF. The CDR3 nucleotides read TGTGCCTGGAGTGTACTCATCTGGGGGGGAAACAATGAGCAGTTCTTC.

Remarks on this clone: The junction departs from the called germline gene at one end, perhaps through a read error. The chain has TRBV29-1 and TRBJ2-3; D remains unclear. This CDR3 comprises 13 residues. CDR1 is SQVTM and CDR2 is ANQGSEA in the germline V gene. The CDR3 DNA is TGCAGCGTTGAAGGCCCCCTCACACATACGCAGTATTTT. Protein sequence: CSVEGPLTHTQYF.

The chain combines TRBV6-5 with TRBJ2-1, with TRBD1 matching over 9 bases. The CDR3 covers 13 residues. Germline CDR1 reads MNHEY; CDR2 reads SVGAGI. V lost 10 bases, J lost 7 bases, and 8 bases stayed unmatched. In DNA form, the CDR3 reads TGTGCCACCCTGGACAGGGGAGATAATGAGCAGTTCTTC. Encoded protein: CATLDRGDNEQFF.

The J gene is TRBJ2-7, the V gene TRBV25-1; TRBD2 might be the D (7 bases). The germline V gene encodes CDR1 MGHDK and CDR2 SYGVNS. Trimming took off 4 bases at V and 1 base at J, with 11 bases between the two ends. The CDR3 extends over 14 amino acids. CDR3 bases: TGTGCCAGCAGTGGAAAGGGGGGGTCCTACGAGCAGTACTTC. Translated: CASSGKGGSYEQYF.

The V and J genes are TRBV5-6 and TRBJ2-5, with a tentative D call TRBD2 (6 bases). The CDR3 spans 13 residues. Germline CDR1 reads SGHDT; CDR2 reads YYEEEE. With 4 bases removed from V and 7 bases from J, the gap between germline ends came to 14 bases. Written as DNA, the CDR3 is TGTGCCAGCAGCATAGGCGGCGGGATGACCCAGTACTTC. Its translation: CASSIGGGMTQYF.

This clone was recorded once. This rearrangement joins TRBV30 to TRBJ1-3, with D possibly being TRBD1 (6 bases). Germline CDR1 reads GTSNPN; CDR2 reads SVGIG (reference sequence). Trimming took off 0 bases at V and 3 bases at J, with 6 bases between the two ends. This CDR3 has 13 residues. Written as DNA, the CDR3 is TGTGCCTGGAGTGTGGACAGTGGAAACACCATATATTTT. This codes for CAWSVDSGNTIYF.

The chain uses TRBV2 and TRBJ2-4; D could derive from TRBD1 or TRBD2 (5 bases each). Per germline, CDR1 SNHLY and CDR2 FYNNEI. V lost 0 bases and J lost 5, with 14 bases in between. This CDR3 is built from 16 residues. Written as DNA, the CDR3 is TGTGCCAGCAGTGAAGCGCTTGGGGGAAGGGAAAACATTCAGTACTTC. Protein sequence: CASSEALGGRENIQYF.

The rearrangement uses TRBV18 and TRBJ1-5; TRBD1 matches 8 bases. Losses at the gene ends were 5 bases for V and 6 bases for J; bases not matched to a gene: 9. This CDR3 comprises 15 residues. In germline, CDR1 is KGHSH, CDR2 LQKENI. CDR3 coding DNA: TGTGCCAGCTCAGCTAATTCACAGGGGGGTCAGCCCCAGCATTTT. Its protein is CASSANSQGGQPQHF.

The count of this clone is one. The V gene is TRBV27, the J gene TRBJ2-3, with 7 bases lining up with TRBD1. This CDR3 has 14 amino acids. V was clipped by 7 bases and J by 4 bases; unmatched bases: 8. The germline CDR1 and CDR2 sequences are MNHEY and SMNVEV (reference sequence). Here the CDR3 DNA reads TGTGCCAGCAATAGACAGGGCAGCGCAGATACGCAGTATTTT. Its protein product is CASNRQGSADTQYF.

The CDR3 DNA sequence: TGCGCCAGCAGCACTGGACAGACGGGCTACGAGCAGTACTTC. Protein sequence: CASSTGQTGYEQYF. The J gene is TRBJ2-7, the V gene TRBV5-1, with D perhaps TRBD1 (6 bases). The germline gives CDR1 SGHRS, CDR2 YFSETQ. V was clipped by 4 bases and J by 3 bases, with 14 bases between them. This CDR3 is 14 amino acids long.

The J gene is TRBJ1-2, the V gene TRBV30; D is uncertain. CDR3 length: 13 residues. Trimming stripped 2 bases from V and 4 bases from J, with 11 bases between. Germline CDR1 GTSNPN, CDR2 SVGIG (reference sequence). The CDR3 DNA sequence: TGTGCCTGGAGTCGACGTCGTGGCTATGGCTACACCTTC. It is translated as CAWSRRRGYGYTF.

This clone is a singleton in its sample. V is TRBV25-1 and J is TRBJ2-1, with TRBD2 matching over 8 bases. The germline V gene encodes CDR1 MGHDK and CDR2 SYGVNS. The junction had 12 bases not matched to a gene; V was cut back by 7 bases and J by 4 bases. The CDR3 length is 16 residues. The CDR3 DNA follows: TGTGCCAGCATGGGGTTTGAGGCTAGCGGGTACAATGAGCAGTTCTTC. It yields the protein CASMGFEASGYNEQFF.

The rearrangement joins TRBV29-1 to TRBJ1-2; TRBD1 is a possible D gene (5 bases). The CDR3 consists of 12 residues. CDR1 and CDR2 from the germline V gene are SQVTM and ANQGSEA. V gave up 4 bases and J gave up 5 bases, with 11 bases separating them. Written as DNA, the CDR3 is TGCAGCGTTGCTGGAGGGGATTATGGCTACACCTTC. Translation gives CSVAGGDYGYTF.

The chain carries TRBV30 and TRBJ1-5; D perhaps matches TRBD1 (5 bases). The CDR3 extends over 14 amino acids. The germline gives CDR1 GTSNPN, CDR2 SVGIG (reference sequence). Trimming took 1 base from V and 2 from J, leaving 9 bases between them. This CDR3 reads CAWSAVRGNQPQHF. For the CDR3, the DNA is TGTGCCTGGAGTGCCGTCAGGGGCAATCAGCCCCAGCATTTT.